Following are 19 T cell receptor beta chains from one sample sequenced in a study of shared clonotypes between healthy human individuals. The table came from immunoSEQ multiplex PCR; TCRdb's copy has only in-frame clones and leaves some out. The sample shows 1.5 million to 1.9 million clones, roughly 98% of them seen only once. Sequenced material: naive CD4+ T cells sorted from blood. The subset denotes: CD45RA+ positively selected. The source is a man aged 25-45 years in good health.

The chain couples TRBV4-3 to TRBJ1-1; D gene unclear. The CDR3 has 13 residues. Trimming pared 1 base from V and 11 bases from J, leaving 14 bases between. Germline CDR1 is LGHNA and CDR2 is YSLEER. The CDR3 here is CASSQAARSLAFF. The CDR3 nucleotides are TGCGCCAGCAGCCAAGCGGCTAGATCGTTGGCTTTCTTT.

V is TRBV5-1 and J is TRBJ1-1; tentatively, D is TRBD1 (5 bases). V gave up 1 base and J gave up 5 bases, with 12 bases separating them. Germline CDR1 SGHRS, CDR2 YFSETQ. CDR3 length equals 14 residues. The CDR3 sequence is CASSLTQGETEAFF. In DNA, the CDR3 is TGCGCCAGCAGCTTGACCCAGGGAGAAACTGAAGCTTTCTTT.

V and J are TRBV13 and TRBJ2-1; either TRBD1 or TRBD2 may fit D (5 bases each). Germline CDR1 PRHDT, CDR2 FYEKMQ (reference sequence). The CDR3 is 14 residues long. The V end was cut by 5 bases, the J end by 8 bases, with 16 bases between. The CDR3 here is CASSPNTGGDEQFF. Here the CDR3 DNA reads TGTGCCAGCAGCCCCAACACAGGAGGCGATGAGCAGTTCTTC.

The CDR3 DNA reads TGCGCCAGCAGCGAACCTAGCGGGATCTACGAGCAGTACTTC. It yields the protein CASSEPSGIYEQYF. V and J are TRBV5-1 and TRBJ2-7, with TRBD2 matching 9 bases. The CDR3 consists of 14 residues. Germline CDR1 reads SGHRS; CDR2 reads YFSETQ. J gave up 3 bases and V 4 bases, and 5 bases lay outside the gene matches.

The J gene is TRBJ1-2, the V gene TRBV9, with 7 bases identical to TRBD1. The V gene end was trimmed by 4 bases and the J gene end by 6 bases; junction bases not matched to a gene: 6. The CDR3 length is 13 residues. Per germline, CDR1 SGDLS and CDR2 YYNGEE. CDR3 in DNA: TGTGCCAGCAGCTCCGGCCAGGGGGATGGCTACACCTTC. Protein product: CASSSGQGDGYTF.

The J gene is TRBJ2-1, the V gene TRBV11-3, with TRBD1 matching 10 bases. The V and J ends lost 5 bases and 8 bases, in that order; junction bases with no gene match: 6. Germline V gives CDR1 SGHNT, CDR2 YENEEA. The CDR3 sequence is 14 residues long. Written as DNA, the CDR3 is TGTGCCAGCAGCGGGGGACAGGGGTCCGATGAGCAGTTCTTC. Protein product: CASSGGQGSDEQFF.

The chain carries TRBV9 and TRBJ2-7; 8 bases are shared with TRBD1. This CDR3 is built from 15 residues. CDR1 and CDR2 from the germline V gene are SGDLS and YYNGEE. Germline trimming cut 1 base from V and 7 bases from J; bases unmatched to any gene: 10. The CDR3 loop reads CASSVNAGQGGEQYF. CDR3 sequence (DNA): TGTGCCAGCAGCGTAAACGCTGGACAGGGTGGGGAGCAGTACTTC.

The chain employs TRBV7-9 and TRBJ1-5, with TRBD1 matching over 7 bases. Germline CDR1 is SEHNR and CDR2 is FQNEAQ (reference sequence). Trimming cost V 3 bases and J 7 bases; bases outside gene matches: 3. The CDR3 covers 13 residues. The DNA for the CDR3 is TGTGCCAGCAGCTTGACAGGGATGCAGCCCCAGCATTTT. Amino acids: CASSLTGMQPQHF.

V and J are TRBV7-9 and TRBJ2-1; 11 nucleotides align to TRBD2. CDR3 length equals 15 residues. V dropped 6 bases and J dropped 9; count of bases not matched to a gene: 10. Germline V lookup: CDR1 SEHNR, CDR2 FQNEAQ (reference sequence). The CDR3 protein is CASRSTSGSTSEQFF. The CDR3 DNA reads as TGTGCCAGCAGATCCACTAGCGGGAGTACGAGTGAGCAGTTCTTC.

The chain couples TRBV5-1 to TRBJ2-2; a possible D gene is TRBD2 (5 bases). CDR1 and CDR2 from the germline V gene are SGHRS and YFSETQ. Trimming took off 0 bases at V and 1 base at J, with 13 bases between the two ends. This CDR3 comprises 17 residues. Here the CDR3 DNA reads TGCGCCAGCAGCTTGGGCCCGGAGGTCGGGAACACCGGGGAGCTGTTTTTT. Its translation is CASSLGPEVGNTGELFF.

The V gene is TRBV19, the J gene TRBJ2-3, with D uncertain. This CDR3 has 13 amino acids. V shed 5 bases and J shed 6 bases, with 12 bases lying between them. Per germline, CDR1 LNHDA and CDR2 SQIVND (reference sequence). CDR3 protein: CASSGQSSDTQYF. The CDR3 bases are TGTGCCAGTAGTGGTCAGAGCTCCGATACGCAGTATTTT. The full variable domain, completed using reference TRBV19 and TRBJ2-3, is DGGITQSPKYLFRKEGQNVTLSCEQNLNHDAMYWYRQDPGQGLRLIYYSQIVNDFQKGDIAEGYSVSREKKESFPLTVTSAQKNPTAFYLCASSGQSSDTQYFGPGTRLTVL.

This rearrangement joins TRBV30 to TRBJ2-2; D is perhaps TRBD1 (5 bases). This CDR3 is 14 amino acids long. From germline, CDR1 is GTSNPN and CDR2 SVGIG (reference sequence). Trimming removed 0 bases from V and 6 bases from J, with 11 bases in between. The CDR3 reads CAWSVLARAGELFF. The CDR3 coding sequence is TGTGCCTGGAGTGTGTTAGCCAGGGCCGGGGAGCTGTTTTTT.

The chain employs TRBV6-5 and TRBJ2-2, with D perhaps TRBD1 (6 bases). V was shortened by 9 bases and J by 1 base, with 9 bases between the two germline ends. The CDR3 runs 13 residues. The germline gives CDR1 MNHEY, CDR2 SVGAGI. This CDR3 reads CASKTGNTGELFF. CDR3 coding DNA: TGTGCCAGTAAGACAGGGAACACCGGGGAGCTGTTTTTT.

Comment on this clone: Other DNA sequences in this specimen translate into the identical CDR3. The V call is TRBV9, the J call TRBJ1-3; D is unclear. The germline gives CDR1 SGDLS, CDR2 YYNGEE. There are 15 residues in the CDR3. Trimming shortened V by 0 bases and J by 0 bases, and 7 bases separated the two germline ends. As DNA, the CDR3 is TGTGCCAGCAGCGTAGAGGGAGCCTCTGGAAACACCATATATTTT. It is translated as CASSVEGASGNTIYF.

The chain recombines TRBV7-8 with TRBJ1-2, with unresolved D. V was clipped by 6 bases and J by 2 bases, with 19 bases between them. The CDR3 runs 16 residues. Germline V gene data show CDR1 as SGHVS and CDR2 as FQNEAQ. CDR3 in amino acids: CASSSRGFPSNYGYTF. CDR3 nucleotides: TGTGCCAGCAGTTCACGCGGGTTCCCCTCAAACTATGGCTACACCTTC.

J is TRBJ1-5 and V is TRBV5-4; 8 bases are shared with TRBD1. The junction had 7 bases not matched to a gene; V was cut back by 4 bases and J by 7 bases. CDR1 and CDR2 (germline): SGHNT, YYREEE (reference sequence). The CDR3 covers 14 residues. This CDR3 is CASSVGQENQPQHF. The CDR3 region has the DNA TGTGCCAGCAGCGTGGGACAGGAGAACCAGCCCCAGCATTTT.

V usage is TRBV5-4 and J usage is TRBJ2-7; TRBD2 is a possible D gene (6 bases). CDR1 is SGHNT and CDR2 is YYREEE in the germline V gene (reference sequence). Trimming took off 1 base at V and 6 bases at J, with 20 bases between the two ends. CDR3 length: 16 residues. CDR3 in amino acids: CASSLLNLAAGGEQYF. CDR3 bases: TGTGCCAGCAGCTTGTTAAATTTAGCGGCTGGGGGCGAGCAGTACTTC. Based on the CDR3 plus reference TRBV5-4 and TRBJ2-7, the full variable domain is ETGVTQSPTHLIKTRGQQVTLRCSSQSGHNTVSWYQQALGQGPQFIFQYYREEENGRGNFPPRFSGLQFPNYSSELNVNALELDDSALYLCASSLLNLAAGGEQYFGPGTRLTVT.

The V call is TRBV4-3, the J call TRBJ1-1; TRBD1 matches at 8 bases. The CDR3 has 17 amino acids. J gave up 0 bases and V 2 bases, and 8 bases lay outside the gene matches. CDR1 and CDR2 from the germline V gene are LGHNA and YSLEER. The CDR3 nucleotides are TGCGCCAGCAGCCAAAATTACCGGGACAGGCTGAACACTGAAGCTTTCTTT. This codes for CASSQNYRDRLNTEAFF.

V is TRBV5-5 and J is TRBJ2-7, with D maybe TRBD2 (6 bases). V lost 2 bases to trimming and J lost 3 bases, with 12 bases between them. Germline assignment: CDR1 SGHKS and CDR2 YYEKEE (reference sequence). The CDR3 runs 14 residues. The CDR3 coding sequence is TGTGCCAGCAGCTTAGCGGGCAGGAACTACGAGCAGTACTTC. This sequence encodes CASSLAGRNYEQYF.